The 27 T cell receptor beta chains given below trace back to one sample, sequenced in a study of cytomegalovirus exposure and HLA in healthy donors (dated by TCRdb to about 2017). Library construction relied on the immunoSEQ multiplex PCR assay. A mixture of 60 forward primers for TCR Vbeta segments and 13 reverse primers for TCR Jbeta segments was used in the multiplex PCR. TCRdb retrieved this table from immuneACCESS and kept in-frame rearrangements only. Not all clones are present; in checked studies, unresolved V genes account for under half, and no reason is known for the remainder. The sample table on file contains 60,000 to 70,000 clones. Around a sixth of the sample is held by the ten biggest clonotypes. Material for sequencing was PBMCs. The source is a boy aged 10-17 years in good health and CMV-seronegative.

This chain connects TRBV27 to TRBJ1-5, with TRBD1 matching 7 bases. Germline V gene data show CDR1 as MNHEY and CDR2 as SMNVEV (reference sequence). Trimming at V came to 5 bases and at J to 4 bases, leaving 17 bases not matched to a gene. This CDR3 is 18 amino acids long. DNA of the CDR3: TGTGCCAGCAGTCCACGACAGGGCCCGCCGGATTGGAATCAGCCCCAGCATTTT. It is translated as CASSPRQGPPDWNQPQHF.

The chain has TRBV5-1 and TRBJ2-3; 10 bases are a match to TRBD1. CDR1 is SGHRS, CDR2 YFSETQ, per germline. The CDR3 spans 18 residues. J was trimmed by 0 bases and V by 4 bases; bases with no gene match: 11. DNA of the CDR3: TGCGCCAGCAGCATTGACAGGGGGCCAAAACCTAGCACAGATACGCAGTATTTT. Its translation: CASSIDRGPKPSTDTQYF.

The chain couples TRBV6-1 to TRBJ1-4, with a weak D call TRBD1 (5 bases). This CDR3 is built from 16 residues. Germline V gives CDR1 MNHNS, CDR2 SASEGT. V lost 0 bases to trimming and J lost 3 bases, with 11 bases between them. CDR3 in DNA: TGTGCCAGCAGTGAAGCTACAGGAGAGGCTAATGAAAAACTGTTTTTT. This translates into CASSEATGEANEKLFF.

The V and J genes are TRBV7-2 and TRBJ2-1; D perhaps matches TRBD2 (7 bases). CDR1 and CDR2 (germline): SGHTA, FQGNSA. The length of the CDR3 is 14 residues. Trimming removed 1 base at V and 6 bases at J, with 10 bases between. The chain's CDR3 is CASSLVAGANEQFF. For the CDR3, the DNA is TGTGCCAGCAGCTTAGTGGCGGGGGCCAATGAGCAGTTCTTC.

The chain is built from TRBV5-4 and TRBJ2-5, with D maybe TRBD2 (7 bases). Germline values: CDR1 SGHNT, CDR2 YYREEE (reference sequence). The CDR3 is 16 residues long. The V end lost 5 bases, the J end lost 4 bases, and 21 bases lay between the germline ends. Here the CDR3 DNA reads TGTGCCAGCAGTAACCCCCGGGGGGCGCTTCCAGAGACCCAGTACTTC. Translating gives CASSNPRGALPETQYF.

The rearrangement links TRBV28 to TRBJ1-2, with D hard to call. The germline CDR1 and CDR2 sequences are MDHEN and SYDVKM. The CDR3 spans 12 residues. Trimming shortened V by 6 bases and J by 5 bases, and 10 bases separated the two germline ends. The DNA for the CDR3 is TGTGCCAGCAGAAAGCGCACTTATGGCTACACCTTC. Translated, it gives CASRKRTYGYTF.

CDR3 loop: CASGQTTNEKLFF. CDR3 bases: TGCGCCAGCGGACAGACAACTAATGAAAAACTGTTTTTT. This rearrangement joins TRBV4-1 to TRBJ1-4; D is perhaps TRBD1 (6 bases). From germline, CDR1 is MGHRA and CDR2 YSYEKL. The V end lost 8 bases, the J end lost 0 bases, and 7 bases lay between the germline ends. This CDR3 is 13 amino acids long.

The V call is TRBV30, the J call TRBJ1-2; 8 nucleotides match TRBD1. Germline values: CDR1 GTSNPN, CDR2 SVGIG (reference sequence). CDR3 size: 14 residues. Losses at the gene ends were 3 bases for V and 4 bases for J; bases not matched to a gene: 7. The CDR3 loop reads CAWRSLDRGYGYTF. The CDR3 DNA follows: TGTGCCTGGAGATCTTTAGACAGGGGCTATGGCTACACCTTC.

This chain connects TRBV6-5 to TRBJ2-3; TRBD1 agrees at 7 bases. Germline V gene sequence: CDR1 MNHEY, CDR2 SVGAGI. J lost 5 bases, V lost 6 bases, and 8 bases had no gene match. The CDR3 loop spans 14 amino acids. The CDR3 DNA sequence: TGTGCCAGCAGACAACAGGGGCGGAGAGATACGCAGTATTTT. Its protein is CASRQQGRRDTQYF.

This chain connects TRBV28 to TRBJ1-2; D is uncertain. Per germline, CDR1 MDHEN and CDR2 SYDVKM. This CDR3 spans 14 amino acids. The V end lost 4 bases, the J end lost 2 bases, and 11 bases lay between the germline ends. CDR3 coding DNA: TGTGCCAGCAGTTCCTCTACTCGGAACTATGGCTACACCTTC. This gives the protein CASSSSTRNYGYTF.

The V gene is TRBV5-1, the J gene TRBJ2-7; weak D call: TRBD2 (5 bases). The CDR3 spans 12 residues. Germline CDR1 is SGHRS and CDR2 is YFSETQ. V was pared by 3 bases and J by 4 bases, with 8 bases between. DNA of the CDR3: TGCGCCAGCAGCTACGGGGATTACGAGCAGTACTTC. It translates to CASSYGDYEQYF.

This chain connects TRBV19 to TRBJ2-1; TRBD2 agrees at 8 bases. The V segment lost 7 bases and the J segment 4 bases; nucleotides outside the gene matches: 9. The CDR3 has 15 residues. CDR1 is LNHDA, CDR2 SQIVND, per germline (reference sequence). DNA for the CDR3: TGTGCCAGTACCAAAATAGCGGGGAGTTACAATGAGCAGTTCTTC. Residues: CASTKIAGSYNEQFF.

V is TRBV15 and J is TRBJ1-2; 7 nucleotides align to TRBD1. Unmatched junction bases numbered 3, after V lost 3 bases and J lost 2 bases. Germline CDR1 reads LNHNV; CDR2 reads YYDKDF (reference sequence). The CDR3 sequence is 14 residues long. The CDR3 DNA sequence: TGTGCCACCAGCAGGACAGGGTTCAACTATGGCTACACCTTC. Amino acids: CATSRTGFNYGYTF. Full variable domain (missing parts from reference TRBV15 and TRBJ1-2): DAMVIQNPRYQVTQFGKPVTLSCSQTLNHNVMYWYQQKSSQAPKLLFHYYDKDFNNEADTPDNFQSRRPNTSFCFLDIRSPGLGDTAMYLCATSRTGFNYGYTFGSGTRLTVV.

CDR3: CASSLIAGGQLNTEAFF. The CDR3 region has the DNA TGCGCCAGCAGCTTGATAGCCGGAGGACAGTTGAACACTGAAGCTTTCTTT. The chain joins TRBV5-1 to TRBJ1-1; D is possibly TRBD1 (6 bases). Between the trimmed V and J ends, which lost 1 base and 0 bases, there was a span of 16 bases. Germline-derived CDR1 and CDR2 are SGHRS and YFSETQ. CDR3 size: 17 residues.

The V gene is TRBV12-5, the J gene TRBJ1-3; D is unclear. The germline V gene has CDR1 LGHNT and CDR2 FRNRAP. The CDR3 spans 13 residues. V lost 1 base to trimming and J lost 11 bases, with 12 bases between them. CDR3 amino acids: CASGLAEAGAIYF. Here the CDR3 DNA reads TGTGCTAGTGGTTTGGCGGAGGCGGGTGCCATATATTTT. The whole variable domain, remainder taken from reference TRBV12-5 and TRBJ1-3, is DARVTQTPRHKVTEMGQEVTMRCQPILGHNTVFWYRQTMMQGLELLAYFRNRAPLDDSGMPKDRFSAEMPDATLATLKIQPSEPRDSAVYFCASGLAEAGAIYFGEGSWLTVV.

The gene calls are TRBV19 and TRBJ1-1; TRBD1 is a possible D gene (6 bases). Germline-derived CDR1 and CDR2 are LNHDA and SQIVND (reference sequence). Trimming left V 5 bases short and J 4 bases short, with 17 bases between. This CDR3 region has 15 residues. DNA of the CDR3: TGTGCCAGTAGTCGGCGCCCGGACAGTATCACTGAAGCTTTCTTT. Translating gives CASSRRPDSITEAFF.

The V gene is TRBV4-1, the J gene TRBJ1-3; 7 bases align to TRBD1. The J segment lost 0 bases and the V segment lost 5 bases, leaving 10 bases of the junction unmatched. The CDR3 has 17 amino acids. The germline gives CDR1 MGHRA, CDR2 YSYEKL. CDR3 nucleotides: TGCGCCAGCAGCTCGCGGACAGGCTATTCCTCTGGAAACACCATATATTTT. As protein: CASSSRTGYSSGNTIYF.

The CDR3 protein is CASSLVSGLGLAGAYEQYF. The DNA for the CDR3 is TGTGCCAGCAGCTTAGTTTCGGGGCTTGGTCTAGCGGGGGCTTACGAGCAGTACTTC. The genes are TRBV7-8 and TRBJ2-7, with 10 positions matching TRBD2. The germline gives CDR1 SGHVS, CDR2 FQNEAQ. The CDR3 contains 19 residues. V was clipped by 1 base and J by 4 bases; unmatched bases: 16.

The chain joins TRBV4-1 to TRBJ1-4; 10 positions match TRBD1. Germline CDR1 and CDR2: MGHRA and YSYEKL. J was trimmed by 7 bases and V by 4 bases; bases with no gene match: 18. The CDR3 covers 19 residues. The CDR3 reads CASSPRYRTGGSAVEKLFF. As DNA, the CDR3 is TGCGCCAGCAGCCCCAGGTATAGGACAGGGGGTTCGGCGGTTGAAAAACTGTTTTTT.

The gene calls are TRBV30 and TRBJ2-2; TRBD1 matches at 7 bases. This CDR3 comprises 20 residues. Looked up from germline, CDR1 is GTSNPN and CDR2 is SVGIG (reference sequence). V was pared by 0 bases and J by 4 bases, with 20 bases of the junction left unmatched. The CDR3 DNA reads TGTGCCTGGAGTGTAACGCTTTCGTACAGGGGCTTCGAAGGCACCGGGGAGCTGTTTTTT. Its translation: CAWSVTLSYRGFEGTGELFF.

The gene calls are TRBV5-4 and TRBJ2-1; possible D gene TRBD1, 6 bases. With 4 bases removed from V and 8 bases from J, the gap between germline ends came to 22 bases. Germline V gene sequence: CDR1 SGHNT, CDR2 YYREEE (reference sequence). This CDR3 comprises 16 residues. The CDR3 sequence is CASSSVGGGGQDEQFF. CDR3 DNA: TGTGCCAGCAGCAGCGTAGGTGGGGGCGGTCAGGATGAGCAGTTCTTC.

This chain joins TRBV6-1 and TRBJ1-2, with D possibly being TRBD1 (6 bases). V was clipped by 10 bases and J by 3 bases, with 15 bases between them. Germline-derived CDR1 and CDR2 are MNHNS and SASEGT. The CDR3 runs to 13 residues. CDR3: CATRTEPYYGYTF. The CDR3 DNA sequence: TGTGCCACCCGGACAGAACCATACTATGGCTACACCTTC.

The genes are TRBV29-1 and TRBJ2-1; D not certain. Trimming stripped 7 bases from V and 6 bases from J, with 13 bases between. The germline gives CDR1 SQVTM, CDR2 ANQGSEA. This CDR3 contains 12 residues. CDR3 in amino acids: CSAGMIGNEQFF. The DNA of the CDR3 is TGCAGCGCCGGTATGATTGGCAATGAGCAGTTCTTC.

The rearrangement uses TRBV7-2 and TRBJ1-3; 9 bases match TRBD1. J was trimmed by 0 bases and V by 1 base; bases with no gene match: 7. The CDR3 sequence is 18 residues long. From germline, CDR1 is SGHTA and CDR2 FQGNSA. CDR3 in amino acids: CASSLEGQGPLSGNTIYF. DNA of the CDR3: TGTGCCAGCAGCTTAGAAGGACAGGGGCCCCTCTCTGGAAACACCATATATTTT. The full variable domain, rest sourced from reference TRBV7-2 and TRBJ1-3, is GAGVSQSPSNKVTEKGKDVELRCDPISGHTALYWYRQSLGQGLEFLIYFQGNSAPDKSGLPSDRFSAERTGGSVSTLTIQRTQQEDSAVYLCASSLEGQGPLSGNTIYFGEGSWLTVV.

V usage is TRBV4-2 and J usage is TRBJ2-1, with D unclear. Trimming left V 2 bases short and J 5 bases short, with 19 bases between. The CDR3 totals 17 residues. Germline-derived CDR1 and CDR2 are LGHNA and YNFKEQ. The DNA of the CDR3 is TGTGCCAGCAGCCAAAAATCGGCCGGGTTTAGTAACAATGAGCAGTTCTTC. Its translation is CASSQKSAGFSNNEQFF.

V usage is TRBV2 and J usage is TRBJ1-2, with 11 bases matching TRBD1. CDR1 SNHLY and CDR2 FYNNEI come from the germline V gene. This CDR3 has 13 amino acids. Germline trimming cut 6 bases from V and 4 bases from J; bases unmatched to any gene: 1. Written as DNA, the CDR3 is TGTGCCAGCAGCGGGACAGGGGGCTATGGCTACACCTTC. Its protein product is CASSGTGGYGYTF.

This chain joins TRBV30 and TRBJ2-7, with D possibly matching TRBD2 (7 bases). Germline CDR1 and CDR2: GTSNPN and SVGIG (reference sequence). This CDR3 is 12 amino acids long. Trimming removed 8 bases from V and 2 bases from J, with 13 bases in between. CDR3 nucleotides: TGTGCCGGCAGGGGAGGGACCTACGAGCAGTACTTC. Its translation: CAGRGGTYEQYF.